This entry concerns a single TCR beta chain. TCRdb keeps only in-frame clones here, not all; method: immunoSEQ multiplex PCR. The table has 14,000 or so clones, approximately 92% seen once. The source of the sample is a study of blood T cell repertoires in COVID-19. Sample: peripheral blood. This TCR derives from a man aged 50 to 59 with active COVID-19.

This CDR3 reads CASSPPGTTNEKLFF. The DNA for the CDR3 is TGTGCCAGCAGCCCTCCGGGAACCACTAATGAAAAACTGTTTTTT. The chain carries TRBV7-9 and TRBJ1-4; unclear D gene. V shed 5 bases and J shed 2 bases, with 12 bases lying between them. The CDR3 consists of 15 residues. Germline V gene lookup returns CDR1 SEHNR and CDR2 FQNEAQ (reference sequence).